Listed here are 8 T cell receptor beta chains from one sample, sequenced in a study of shared clonotypes between healthy human individuals. This table comes from immunoSEQ multiplex PCR, and its TCRdb copy is limited to in-frame clones, with some not included. Seen here are under 650,000 clones, less than 96% observed once, and the top ten hold 0.055% to 0.075%. Sequenced sample: naive CD4+ T cells sorted from blood. Subset indicated: CD45RA+ positively selected. These receptors all stem from a woman aged 25 to 39 in good health.

The V and J genes are TRBV28 and TRBJ1-1; D remains unclear. This CDR3 has 16 amino acids. Germline CDR1 MDHEN, CDR2 SYDVKM. V was cut by 2 bases and J by 1 base, with 14 bases left in between. In DNA, the CDR3 is TGTGCCAGCAGTTTAATCGGTTTGGAGGGGAACACTGAAGCTTTCTTT. Translated: CASSLIGLEGNTEAFF.

To note about this clone: Relative to the germline gene, one junction end is altered; a read error may explain this. J is TRBJ2-7 and V is TRBV18; 9 positions match TRBD1. Per the germline V gene, CDR1 is KGHSH and CDR2 is LQKENI. This CDR3 comprises 14 residues. CDR3 sequence (DNA): TGTGCCAGCTCACCAGAGACCGGGACAGGGCCAAACCACTTC. Its translation is CASSPETGTGPNHF.

This clone appeared once. V usage is TRBV18 and J usage is TRBJ1-6; D unclear. V gave up 5 bases and J gave up 7 bases, with 12 bases separating them. Per germline, CDR1 KGHSH and CDR2 LQKENI. The CDR3 extends over 14 amino acids. The CDR3 coding sequence is TGTGCCAGCTCAAAGGACCACTCCAATTCACCCCTCCACTTT. Its protein is CASSKDHSNSPLHF.

The rearrangement uses TRBV5-1 and TRBJ1-1; D gene unclear. The CDR3 totals 17 residues. Germline lookup yields CDR1 SGHRS and CDR2 YFSETQ. The V and J ends lost 0 bases and 6 bases respectively, with 21 bases between them. Here the CDR3 DNA reads TGCGCCAGCAGCTTGGGGGCTCAGGCAGGTCGGTGGTCTGAAGCTTTCTTT. It yields the protein CASSLGAQAGRWSEAFF.

The chain recombines TRBV11-2 with TRBJ1-1; TRBD1 is a possible D gene (5 bases). V lost 5 bases, J lost 0 bases, and 16 bases lay in between. This CDR3 region has 16 residues. Germline V gives CDR1 SGHAT, CDR2 FQNNGV. The DNA of the CDR3 is TGTGCCAGCAGCCGCAGGGTTAACACCTTGAACACTGAAGCTTTCTTT. Amino acids: CASSRRVNTLNTEAFF.

This clone has a single count. The CDR3 spells CASTFGQGRYEQYF. CDR3 bases: TGTGCCAGCACCTTCGGACAGGGTCGGTACGAGCAGTACTTC. The V call is TRBV28, the J call TRBJ2-7, with TRBD1 matching over 8 bases. Per germline, CDR1 MDHEN and CDR2 SYDVKM. This CDR3 comprises 14 residues. V shed 7 bases and J 4 bases; nucleotides not matched to a gene: 9.

The chain links TRBV7-3 to TRBJ2-1; D gene unclear. The CDR3 is made up of 13 amino acids. V was pared by 4 bases and J by 5 bases, with 9 bases between. Germline assignment: CDR1 SGHTA and CDR2 FQGTGA. CDR3 loop: CASSYLPNNEQFF. In DNA form, the CDR3 reads TGTGCCAGCAGCTATTTACCGAACAATGAGCAGTTCTTC.

This rearrangement joins TRBV7-2 to TRBJ1-4, with D possibly matching TRBD1 (5 bases). The CDR3 is 14 amino acids. V lost 4 bases, J lost 8 bases, and 14 bases lay in between. The germline V gene encodes CDR1 SGHTA and CDR2 FQGNSA. The CDR3 protein is CASSWGGYGEKLFF. Here the CDR3 DNA reads TGTGCCAGCAGCTGGGGGGGGTATGGGGAAAAACTGTTTTTT.